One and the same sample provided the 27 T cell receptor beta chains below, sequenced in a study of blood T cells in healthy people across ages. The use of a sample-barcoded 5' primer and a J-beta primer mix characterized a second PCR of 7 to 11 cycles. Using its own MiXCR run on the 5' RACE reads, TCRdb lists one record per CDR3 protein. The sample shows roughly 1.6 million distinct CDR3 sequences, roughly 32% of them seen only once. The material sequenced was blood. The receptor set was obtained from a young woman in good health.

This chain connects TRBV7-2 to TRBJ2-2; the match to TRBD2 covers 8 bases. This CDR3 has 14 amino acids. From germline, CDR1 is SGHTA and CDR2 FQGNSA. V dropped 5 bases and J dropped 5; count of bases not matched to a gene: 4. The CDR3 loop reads CASSQRGFTGELFF. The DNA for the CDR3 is TGTGCCAGCAGCCAGCGGGGGTTTACCGGGGAGCTGTTTTTT. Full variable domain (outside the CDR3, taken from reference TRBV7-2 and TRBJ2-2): GAGVSQSPSNKVTEKGKDVELRCDPISGHTALYWYRQSLGQGLEFLIYFQGNSAPDKSGLPSDRFSAERTGGSVSTLTIQRTQQEDSAVYLCASSQRGFTGELFFGEGSRLTVL.

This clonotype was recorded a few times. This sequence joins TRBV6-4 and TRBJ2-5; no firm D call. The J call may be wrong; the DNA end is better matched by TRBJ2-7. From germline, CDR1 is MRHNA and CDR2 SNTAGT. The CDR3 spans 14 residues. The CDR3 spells CASSDEFNKHEQYF. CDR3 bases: TGTGCCAGCAGTGACGAATTCAACAAGCACGAGCAGTACTTC.

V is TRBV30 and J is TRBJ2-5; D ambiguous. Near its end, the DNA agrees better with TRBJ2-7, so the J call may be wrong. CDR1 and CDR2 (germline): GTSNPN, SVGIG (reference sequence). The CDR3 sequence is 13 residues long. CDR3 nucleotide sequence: TGTGCCTGGAGTGTAGCAGACTCCTACGAGCAGTACTTC. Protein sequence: CAWSVADSYEQYF.

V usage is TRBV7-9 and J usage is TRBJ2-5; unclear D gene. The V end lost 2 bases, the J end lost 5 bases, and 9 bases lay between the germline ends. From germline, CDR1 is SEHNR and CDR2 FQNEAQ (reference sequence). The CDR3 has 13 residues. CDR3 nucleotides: TGTGCCAGCAGCTTAATTTGGAAGGAGACCCAGTACTTC. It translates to CASSLIWKETQYF.

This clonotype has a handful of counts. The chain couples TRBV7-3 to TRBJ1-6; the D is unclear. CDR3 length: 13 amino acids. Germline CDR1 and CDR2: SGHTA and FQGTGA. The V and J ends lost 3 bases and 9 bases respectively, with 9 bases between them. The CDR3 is CASSLDPSSPLHF. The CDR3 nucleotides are TGTGCCAGCAGCTTGGACCCTAGTTCACCCCTCCACTTT.

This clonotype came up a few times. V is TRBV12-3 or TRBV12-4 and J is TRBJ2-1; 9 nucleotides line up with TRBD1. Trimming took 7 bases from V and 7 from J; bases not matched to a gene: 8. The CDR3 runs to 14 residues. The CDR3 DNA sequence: TGTGCCAGCAATCCCTCCGGGACAGGGAATGAGCAGTTCTTC. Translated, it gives CASNPSGTGNEQFF.

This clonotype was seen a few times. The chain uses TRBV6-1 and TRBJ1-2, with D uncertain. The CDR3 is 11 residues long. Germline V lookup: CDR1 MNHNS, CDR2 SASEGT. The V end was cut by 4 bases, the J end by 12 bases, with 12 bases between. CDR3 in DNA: TGTGCCAGCAGTGCCGGTAGGGAAGACACCTTC. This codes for CASSAGREDTF.

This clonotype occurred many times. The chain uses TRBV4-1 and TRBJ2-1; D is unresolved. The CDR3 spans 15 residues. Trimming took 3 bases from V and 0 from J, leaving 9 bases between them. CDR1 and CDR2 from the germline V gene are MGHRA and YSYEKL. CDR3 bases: TGCGCCAGCAGCCATGGGATAAGCTCCTACAATGAGCAGTTCTTC. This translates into CASSHGISSYNEQFF.

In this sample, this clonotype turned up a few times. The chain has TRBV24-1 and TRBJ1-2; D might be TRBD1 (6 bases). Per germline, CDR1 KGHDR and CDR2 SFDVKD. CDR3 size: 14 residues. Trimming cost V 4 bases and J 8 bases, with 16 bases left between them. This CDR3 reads CATSENGQLGGYTF. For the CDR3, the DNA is TGTGCCACCAGTGAGAACGGACAGCTTGGGGGCTACACCTTC.

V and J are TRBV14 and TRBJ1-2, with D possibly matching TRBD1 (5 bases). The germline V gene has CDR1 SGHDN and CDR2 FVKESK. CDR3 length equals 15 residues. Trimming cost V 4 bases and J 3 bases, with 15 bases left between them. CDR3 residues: CASSLLQGHDYGYTF. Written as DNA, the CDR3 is TGTGCCAGCAGCCTGCTTCAGGGCCATGACTATGGCTACACCTTC.

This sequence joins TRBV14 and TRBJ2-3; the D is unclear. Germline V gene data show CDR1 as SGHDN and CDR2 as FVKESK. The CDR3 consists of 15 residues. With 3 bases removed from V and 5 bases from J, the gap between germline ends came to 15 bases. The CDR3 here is CASSHHPTLQDTQYF. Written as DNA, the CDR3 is TGTGCCAGCAGCCATCACCCTACTCTGCAAGATACGCAGTATTTT.

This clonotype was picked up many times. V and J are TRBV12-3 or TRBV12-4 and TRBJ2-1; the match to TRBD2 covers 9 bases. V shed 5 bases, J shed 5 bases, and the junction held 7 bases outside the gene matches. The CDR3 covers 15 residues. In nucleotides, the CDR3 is TGTGCCAGCAGTCCTTCCGCGGGGGGGAACAATGAGCAGTTCTTC. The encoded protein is CASSPSAGGNNEQFF.

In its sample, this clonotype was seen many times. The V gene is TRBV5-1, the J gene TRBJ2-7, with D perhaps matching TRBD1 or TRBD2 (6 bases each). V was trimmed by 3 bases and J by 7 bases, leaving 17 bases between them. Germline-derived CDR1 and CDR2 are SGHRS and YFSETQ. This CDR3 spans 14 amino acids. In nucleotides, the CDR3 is TGCGCCAGCAGCTCGGGACCGGGGGCGGGAGAGCAGTACTTC. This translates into CASSSGPGAGEQYF. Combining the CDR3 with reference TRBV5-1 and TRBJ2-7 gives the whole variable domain KAGVTQTPRYLIKTRGQQVTLSCSPISGHRSVSWYQQTPGQGLQFLFEYFSETQRNKGNFPGRFSGRQFSNSRSEMNVSTLELGDSALYLCASSSGPGAGEQYFGPGTRLTVT.

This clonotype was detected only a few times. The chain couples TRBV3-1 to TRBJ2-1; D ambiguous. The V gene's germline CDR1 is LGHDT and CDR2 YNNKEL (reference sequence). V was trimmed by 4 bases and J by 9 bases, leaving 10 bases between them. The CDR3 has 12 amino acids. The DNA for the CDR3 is TGTGCCAGCAGCCTGATGGGAACTGAGCAGTTCTTC. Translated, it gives CASSLMGTEQFF.

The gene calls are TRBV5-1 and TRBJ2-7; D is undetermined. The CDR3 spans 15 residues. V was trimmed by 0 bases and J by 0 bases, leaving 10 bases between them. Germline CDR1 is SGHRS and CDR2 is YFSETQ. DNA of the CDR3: TGCGCCAGCAGCTTGGGGGCGACCCGCTCCTACGAGCAGTACTTC. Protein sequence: CASSLGATRSYEQYF.

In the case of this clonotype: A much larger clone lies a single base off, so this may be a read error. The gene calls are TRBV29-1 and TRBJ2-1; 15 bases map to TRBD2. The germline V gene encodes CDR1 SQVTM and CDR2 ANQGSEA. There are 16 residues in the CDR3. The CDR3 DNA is TGCAGCGTCGGGACTAGCGGGAGGACAAACTACAGTGAGCAGTTCTTC. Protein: CSVGTSGRTNYSEQFF.

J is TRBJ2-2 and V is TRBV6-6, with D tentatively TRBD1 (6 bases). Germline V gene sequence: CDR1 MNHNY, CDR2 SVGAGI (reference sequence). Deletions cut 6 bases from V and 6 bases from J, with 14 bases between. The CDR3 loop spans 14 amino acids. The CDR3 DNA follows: TGTGCCAGCAGAGCCCAGGGGACCCCCGGGGAGCTGTTTTTT. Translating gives CASRAQGTPGELFF.

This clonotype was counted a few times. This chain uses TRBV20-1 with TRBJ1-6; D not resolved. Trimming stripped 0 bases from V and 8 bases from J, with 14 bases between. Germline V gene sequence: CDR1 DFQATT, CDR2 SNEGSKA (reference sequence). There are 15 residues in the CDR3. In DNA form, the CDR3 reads TGCAGTGCTAGAGATTCATTTAGGGATTATTCACCCCTCCACTTT. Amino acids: CSARDSFRDYSPLHF.

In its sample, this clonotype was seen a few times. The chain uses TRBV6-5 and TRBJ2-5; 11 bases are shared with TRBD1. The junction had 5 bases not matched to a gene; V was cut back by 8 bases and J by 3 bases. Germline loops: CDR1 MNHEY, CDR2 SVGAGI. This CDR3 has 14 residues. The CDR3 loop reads CASGQGATEETQYF. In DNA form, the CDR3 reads TGTGCCAGCGGACAGGGGGCGACAGAAGAGACCCAGTACTTC.

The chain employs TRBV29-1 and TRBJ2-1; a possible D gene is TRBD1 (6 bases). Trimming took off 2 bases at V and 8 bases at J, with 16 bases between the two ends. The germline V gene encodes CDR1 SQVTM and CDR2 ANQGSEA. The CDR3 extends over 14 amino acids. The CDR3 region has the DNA TGCAGCGTTGAAACAGGGATTCGTTTCCATGAGCAGTTCTTC. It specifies CSVETGIRFHEQFF.

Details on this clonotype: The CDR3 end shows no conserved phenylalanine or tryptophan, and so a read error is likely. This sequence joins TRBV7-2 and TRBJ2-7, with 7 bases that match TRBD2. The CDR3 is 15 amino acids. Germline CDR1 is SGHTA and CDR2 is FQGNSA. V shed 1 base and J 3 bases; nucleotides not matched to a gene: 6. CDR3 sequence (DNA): TGTGCCAGCAGCTTAGGGGGGGGGAGTAGCTACGAGCAGTACTCC. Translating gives CASSLGGGSSYEQYS.

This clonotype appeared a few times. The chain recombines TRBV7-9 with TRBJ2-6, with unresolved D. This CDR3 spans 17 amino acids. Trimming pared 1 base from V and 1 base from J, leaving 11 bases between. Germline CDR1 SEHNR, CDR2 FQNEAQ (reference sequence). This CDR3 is CASSLGTSPSGANVLTF. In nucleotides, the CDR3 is TGTGCCAGCAGCTTAGGCACAAGTCCTTCTGGGGCCAACGTCCTGACTTTC.

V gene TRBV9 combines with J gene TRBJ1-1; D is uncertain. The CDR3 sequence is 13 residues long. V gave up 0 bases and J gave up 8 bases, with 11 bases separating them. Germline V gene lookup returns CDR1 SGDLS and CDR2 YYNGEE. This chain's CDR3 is CASSVEGSLEAFF. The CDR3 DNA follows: TGTGCCAGCAGCGTAGAGGGCAGCCTCGAAGCTTTCTTT.

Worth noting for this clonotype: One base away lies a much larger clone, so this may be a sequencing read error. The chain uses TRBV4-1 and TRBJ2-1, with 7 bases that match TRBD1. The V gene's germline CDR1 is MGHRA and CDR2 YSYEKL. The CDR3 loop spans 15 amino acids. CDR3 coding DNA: TGCGCCAGCAGTCAACGACAGGGCTCCTACAATGAGCGGTTCTTC. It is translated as CASSQRQGSYNERFF.

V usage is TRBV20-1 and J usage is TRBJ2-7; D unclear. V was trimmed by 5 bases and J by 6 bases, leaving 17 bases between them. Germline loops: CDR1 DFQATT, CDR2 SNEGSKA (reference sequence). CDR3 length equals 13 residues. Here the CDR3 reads CSAPTVVLGEQYF. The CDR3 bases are TGCAGTGCTCCCACCGTGGTGTTAGGCGAGCAGTACTTC.

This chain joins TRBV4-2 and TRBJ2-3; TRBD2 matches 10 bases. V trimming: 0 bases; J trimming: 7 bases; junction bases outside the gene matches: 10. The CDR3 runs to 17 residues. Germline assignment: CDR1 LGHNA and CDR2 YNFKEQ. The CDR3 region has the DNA TGTGCCAGCAGCCAAGAAGTAGCGGGAGGACGACTATATACGCAGTATTTT. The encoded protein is CASSQEVAGGRLYTQYF.

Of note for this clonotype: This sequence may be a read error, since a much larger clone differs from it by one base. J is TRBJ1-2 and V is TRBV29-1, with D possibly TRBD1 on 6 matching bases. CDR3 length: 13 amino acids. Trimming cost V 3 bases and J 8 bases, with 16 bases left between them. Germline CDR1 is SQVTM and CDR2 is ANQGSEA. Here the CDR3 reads CSVDRQEEEGYTF. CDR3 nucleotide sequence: TGCAGCGTTGACAGACAGGAGGAAGAGGGCTACACCTTC.